The clone carrying this T cell receptor beta chain was counted many times. The data belong to a study of early T cells in non-severe SARS-CoV-2 infection. TCRdb used MiXCR to reprocess the 5' RACE reads, holding one entry per CDR3 protein. The sample carries about 70,000 distinct CDR3 sequences, around 10% recorded once. V lost 4 bases and J 5 bases, leaving 15 bases between the germline ends. The CDR3 loop spans 15 amino acids. From germline, CDR1 is SEHNR and CDR2 FQNEAQ (reference sequence). The receptor's source is an adult who was a healthcare worker with PCR-confirmed SARS-CoV-2 infection or an uninfected control (not recorded which). The source material was whole blood. The chain carries TRBV7-9 and TRBJ2-4; D uncertain. CDR3 sequence (DNA): TGTGCCAGCAGCTCTCCGCGCTTCGACCAAAACATTCAGTACTTC. As protein: CASSSPRFDQNIQYF. The full variable domain, completed using reference TRBV7-9 and TRBJ2-4, is DTGVSQNPRHKITKRGQNVTFRCDPISEHNRLYWYRQTLGQGPEFLTYFQNEAQLEKSRLLSDRFSAERPKGSFSTLEIQRTEQGDSAMYLCASSSPRFDQNIQYFGAGTRLSVL.